These 24 T cell receptor beta chains were sequenced from one sample in a study of CD8+CD57+ T cells in acquired aplastic anemia. CDR3 and TCR beta VDJ profiling relied on genomic DNA as the template. TCRdb independently ran MiXCR on the reads; one entry per CDR3 protein. The table shows some 410,000 distinct CDR3 sequences, with approximately 70% occurring only once. What was sequenced was sorted CD4+, CD8+, or CD8+CD57+ T cells (not recorded which) from PBMCs. The receptor source for this set is a human donor in good health, serving as a control.

V usage is TRBV7-3 and J usage is TRBJ1-4; D is unclear. The CDR3 is made up of 15 amino acids. Germline lookup yields CDR1 SGHTA and CDR2 FQGTGA. Trimming took 5 bases from V and 8 from J, leaving 18 bases between them. CDR3 nucleotides: TGTGCCAGCAGCGTAGCCATGGAGGGAGGAGAAAAACTGTTTTTT. Protein product: CASSVAMEGGEKLFF.

Only a few counts were recorded for this clonotype. V and J are TRBV6-5 and TRBJ1-2; TRBD1 matches at 8 bases. The trim removed 6 bases at V and 5 bases at J, leaving 11 bases unmatched. The germline gives CDR1 MNHEY, CDR2 SVGAGI. The length of the CDR3 is 15 residues. CDR3 region: CASSRGQPTMYGYTF. The DNA of the CDR3 is TGTGCCAGCAGCAGGGGGCAGCCCACAATGTATGGCTACACCTTC.

The chain carries TRBV29-1 and TRBJ1-2; unclear D gene. CDR3 length: 13 amino acids. Germline CDR1 is SQVTM and CDR2 is ANQGSEA. This CDR3 is CATSQDENYGYTF. The DNA of the CDR3 is TGCGCCACCAGTCAAGATGAGAACTATGGCTACACCTTC.

A few counts support this clonotype. The rearrangement links TRBV25-1 to TRBJ2-5; D uncertain. The last part of the DNA fits TRBJ2-7 better; the J call may be wrong. Germline CDR1 is MGHDK and CDR2 is SYGVNS. The CDR3 has 13 residues. The chain's CDR3 is CASSDPLAYEQYF. DNA for the CDR3: TGTGCCAGCAGTGATCCTTTGGCCTACGAGCAGTACTTC.

This clonotype came up many times. V gene TRBV30 combines with J gene TRBJ2-7, with D hard to call. The CDR3 has 11 amino acids. The V and J ends lost 1 base and 4 bases respectively, with 5 bases between them. Germline CDR1 is GTSNPN and CDR2 is SVGIG (reference sequence). Here the CDR3 DNA reads TGTGCCTGGAGTGGTGGTTACGAGCAGTACTTC. Translated: CAWSGGYEQYF.

This clonotype was seen only a few times. The chain has TRBV11-2 and TRBJ2-2; 9 bases are shared with TRBD2. The CDR3 runs 17 residues. CDR1 is SGHAT, CDR2 FQNNGV, per germline. The ends lost 5 bases at V and 5 bases at J; junction bases unmatched: 12. CDR3 in amino acids: CASSRRVGLALTGELFF. As DNA, the CDR3 is TGTGCCAGCAGCCGACGCGTTGGACTAGCGCTTACCGGGGAGCTGTTTTTT. The entire variable domain, with the rest obtained from reference TRBV11-2 and TRBJ2-2, is as follows: EAGVAQSPRYKIIEKRQSVAFWCNPISGHATLYWYQQILGQGPKLLIQFQNNGVVDDSQLPKDRFSAERLKGVDSTLKIQPAKLEDSAVYLCASSRRVGLALTGELFFGEGSRLTVL.

The sample holds a few counts of this clonotype. The rearrangement links TRBV15 to TRBJ2-7, with unresolved D. In germline, CDR1 is LNHNV, CDR2 YYDKDF (reference sequence). This CDR3 contains 13 residues. Trimming left V 0 bases short and J 7 bases short, with 10 bases between. Here the CDR3 DNA reads TGTGCCACCAGCAGAGATAGACAAACAGAGCAGTACTTC. This sequence encodes CATSRDRQTEQYF.

J is TRBJ1-6 and V is TRBV11-2; 7 bases line up with TRBD1. Germline V gene sequence: CDR1 SGHAT, CDR2 FQNNGV. The CDR3 has 14 amino acids. Trimming took 3 bases from V and 7 from J; bases not matched to a gene: 3. The CDR3 reads CASSFDRANSPLHF. CDR3 in DNA: TGTGCCAGCAGCTTCGACAGGGCGAATTCACCCCTCCACTTT.

This clonotype was seen many times. The rearrangement joins TRBV5-6 to TRBJ1-1; D unresolved. Trimming removed 5 bases at V and 1 base at J, with 12 bases between. This CDR3 has 14 amino acids. The V gene's germline CDR1 is SGHDT and CDR2 YYEEEE. The DNA of the CDR3 is TGTGCCAGCAGGTTGCTACGCGAGAACACTGAAGCTTTCTTT. This translates into CASRLLRENTEAFF.

The chain is built from TRBV7-2 and TRBJ1-1; 9 positions agree with TRBD1. Trimming removed 5 bases from V and 3 bases from J; junction bases left unmatched: 10. Germline V gene data show CDR1 as SGHTA and CDR2 as FQGNSA. This CDR3 comprises 16 residues. In DNA, the CDR3 is TGTGCCAGCAGCGAGATGCGGGGACAGGGAGACACTGAAGCTTTCTTT. Translated, it gives CASSEMRGQGDTEAFF.

This clonotype was counted many times. The chain carries TRBV20-1 and TRBJ2-2; TRBD2 is a possible D gene (5 bases). V was shortened by 1 base and J by 7 bases, with 10 bases between the two germline ends. CDR3 length: 13 residues. From germline, CDR1 is DFQATT and CDR2 SNEGSKA (reference sequence). CDR3 coding DNA: TGCAGTGCTAGAGGCGGGCATAACGGGGAGCTGTTTTTT. It translates to CSARGGHNGELFF.

Details on this clonotype: At one end, the junction sequence differs from germline, possibly due to a read error. The chain combines TRBV7-9 with TRBJ2-7; D possibly corresponds to TRBD2 (6 bases). This CDR3 is 14 amino acids long. Germline V gene lookup returns CDR1 SEHNR and CDR2 FQNEAQ (reference sequence). The CDR3 loop reads CASTGRSPRASGQF. The CDR3 region has the DNA TGTGCCAGCACGGGGAGGAGCCCGAGAGCTTCGGGCCAGTTC.

The gene calls are TRBV7-3 and TRBJ2-7, with TRBD2 matching over 8 bases. The CDR3 runs 12 residues. The V and J ends lost 3 bases and 9 bases, in that order; junction bases with no gene match: 4. Germline V gives CDR1 SGHTA, CDR2 FQGTGA. The CDR3 bases are TGTGCCAGCAGCTTGGCCACTAGCGGGCAGTACTTC. Amino acids: CASSLATSGQYF.

This clonotype was observed at least ten times. This sequence joins TRBV7-9 and TRBJ1-1; D may be TRBD1 (5 bases). The germline V and J ends were trimmed by 2 bases and 5 bases, with 15 bases remaining between them. CDR3 length: 15 amino acids. Germline loops: CDR1 SEHNR, CDR2 FQNEAQ (reference sequence). The CDR3, as DNA: TGTGCCAGCAGCTTACGGGGCGAGCTGGCAACTGAAGCTTTCTTT. This translates into CASSLRGELATEAFF. The full variable domain, its missing parts supplied by reference TRBV7-9 and TRBJ1-1, is DTGVSQNPRHKITKRGQNVTFRCDPISEHNRLYWYRQTLGQGPEFLTYFQNEAQLEKSRLLSDRFSAERPKGSFSTLEIQRTEQGDSAMYLCASSLRGELATEAFFGQGTRLTVV.

The chain employs TRBV20-1 and TRBJ1-2; 8 nucleotides line up with TRBD1. CDR1 DFQATT and CDR2 SNEGSKA come from the germline V gene (reference sequence). The ends lost 3 bases at V and 2 bases at J; junction bases unmatched: 11. This CDR3 region has 16 residues. The CDR3 here is CSASPPQGAWNYGYTF. The CDR3 region has the DNA TGCAGTGCTAGCCCACCTCAGGGGGCCTGGAACTATGGCTACACCTTC.

This clonotype has just a few counts. V is TRBV19 and J is TRBJ1-2, with 8 bases fitting TRBD1. Losses at the gene ends were 7 bases for V and 8 bases for J; bases not matched to a gene: 6. The V gene's germline CDR1 is LNHDA and CDR2 SQIVND (reference sequence). This CDR3 comprises 12 residues. The CDR3 region is CASNQGALGYTF. The CDR3 DNA reads TGTGCCAGTAACCAGGGGGCGTTAGGCTACACCTTC.

This chain connects TRBV19 to TRBJ2-7; D is unclear. The CDR3 contains 13 residues. Germline V gene data show CDR1 as LNHDA and CDR2 as SQIVND (reference sequence). V was shortened by 5 bases and J by 6 bases, with 14 bases between the two germline ends. The CDR3 sequence is CASSFHQSSEQYF. The CDR3 DNA reads TGTGCCAGTAGTTTCCACCAAAGCTCCGAGCAGTACTTC.

The rearrangement uses TRBV19 and TRBJ1-5, with 7 bases lining up with TRBD1. J lost 4 bases, V lost 4 bases, and 4 bases had no gene match. CDR1 LNHDA and CDR2 SQIVND come from the germline V gene (reference sequence). The CDR3 has 14 residues. The chain's CDR3 is CASSRDSPNQPQHF. CDR3 in DNA: TGTGCCAGTAGTAGGGACAGCCCTAATCAGCCCCAGCATTTT.

This chain links TRBV7-2 with TRBJ1-1; D is unclear. V lost 3 bases and J lost 6, with 14 bases in between. The germline gives CDR1 SGHTA, CDR2 FQGNSA. CDR3 size: 14 residues. In DNA, the CDR3 is TGTGCCAGCAGCTTCGTCATGAAACGGGCTGAAGCTTTCTTT. The encoded protein is CASSFVMKRAEAFF.

As regards this clonotype: Compared with germline, one end of the junction differs, possibly owing to a read error. J is TRBJ1-6 and V is TRBV3-1; 8 bases map to TRBD1. The CDR3 totals 16 residues. Per the germline V gene, CDR1 is LGHDT and CDR2 is YNNKEL (reference sequence). CDR3 DNA sequence: TGTGCCGGCAGCCAAGATTTCGGGACAGGCGTATCACCCCTCCACTTT. Protein product: CAGSQDFGTGVSPLHF.

Comments on this clonotype: Its ends do not fully match the called genes, so a read error is possible. The gene calls are TRBV2 and TRBJ1-2, with D possibly TRBD1 on 6 matching bases. The CDR3 has 15 residues. Germline CDR1 is SNHLY and CDR2 is FYNNEI. The DNA for the CDR3 is TGTGCCAGCAGTTACGGTACGGGGGGGCGGTATGAGACCCCCTTC. This encodes CASSYGTGGRYETPF.

About this clonotype: Because the CDR3 is missing its conserved closing phenylalanine or tryptophan, this is likely a read error. Because the CDR3's place on the DNA is in doubt, the DNA is left out and the CDR3 is given as listed by TCRdb. The chain couples TRBV7-6 to TRBJ2-7; whether TRBD1, the table's D call, matches the DNA was not checked. The length of the CDR3 is 13 amino acids, counting both ends. In germline, CDR1 is SGHVS, CDR2 FNYEAQ. CDR3 protein: CASSLGLTGDLTN.

The chain carries TRBV6-2 or TRBV6-3 and TRBJ2-7; a possible D gene is TRBD1 (5 bases). Germline lookup yields CDR1 MNHEY and CDR2 SVGEGT. Trimming took 3 bases from V and 7 from J, leaving 10 bases between them. The CDR3 runs to 12 residues. In DNA form, the CDR3 reads TGTGCCAGCAGTTATTCAGGGCCGGAGCAGTACTTC. It is translated as CASSYSGPEQYF.

The chain recombines TRBV6-4 with TRBJ2-1; D is ambiguous. V lost 8 bases, J lost 5 bases, and 19 bases lay in between. The germline V gene has CDR1 MRHNA and CDR2 SNTAGT. The CDR3 totals 15 residues. The CDR3 region has the DNA TGTGCCAGCGACTTAACGTTTGGGCGGAACAATGAGCAGTTCTTC. It is translated as CASDLTFGRNNEQFF.